Below, 17 T cell receptor beta chains from the same sample are listed, as sequenced in a study of identical twins. TCRdb reprocessed the 5' RACE reads via MiXCR and lists one record per CDR3 protein. The sample has approximately 190,000 distinct CDR3 sequences, around 15% seen once. The same data also went into a second study, on T cells expressing NK-cell markers.

Sequencing input: CD8+ T cells sorted from blood. The receptors shown here come from a woman younger than 35 in good health.

There are many counts of this clonotype. The chain couples TRBV11-2 to TRBJ2-5, with no clear D. Germline assignment: CDR1 SGHAT and CDR2 FQNNGV. V gave up 1 base and J gave up 4 bases, with 13 bases separating them. This CDR3 spans 15 amino acids. CDR3 amino acids: CASSLGSGWGETQYF. CDR3 nucleotide sequence: TGTGCCAGCAGCTTAGGCTCTGGGTGGGGAGAGACCCAGTACTTC.

The rearrangement uses TRBV24-1 and TRBJ2-1; D is uncertain. CDR1 is KGHDR and CDR2 is SFDVKD in the germline V gene. This CDR3 contains 13 residues. Trimming took 4 bases from V and 9 from J, leaving 12 bases between them. CDR3 sequence: CATSEDKHSEQFF. CDR3 sequence (DNA): TGTGCCACCAGTGAAGACAAGCACAGTGAGCAGTTCTTC.

A note on this clonotype: The junction and the germline gene differ at one end; a read error may be behind it. The chain couples TRBV29-1 to TRBJ2-4; D assignment may be TRBD1 or TRBD2 (5 bases each). Germline V gene lookup returns CDR1 SQVTM and CDR2 ANQGSEA. This CDR3 has 15 amino acids. The CDR3 region has the DNA TGCAGCGTAGAAGGGACGGATGGTAAAGGGAACATTCAGTACTTC. Residues: CSVEGTDGKGNIQYF.

This clonotype showed up just a few times. The V gene is TRBV7-3, the J gene TRBJ2-3; no firm D call. The ends were cut back, 9 bases at V and 5 bases at J, with 12 bases in the middle. This CDR3 contains 12 residues. The germline V gene encodes CDR1 SGHTA and CDR2 FQGTGA. CDR3 sequence reads: CARRRGVDTQYF. CDR3 nucleotide sequence: TGTGCCAGGAGGCGTGGCGTAGATACGCAGTATTTT.

In this sample, this clonotype turned up a few times. The rearrangement uses TRBV20-1 and TRBJ2-5; tentative D call: TRBD2 (5 bases). This CDR3 is 15 amino acids long. V was cut by 4 bases and J by 1 base, with 16 bases left in between. Per germline, CDR1 DFQATT and CDR2 SNEGSKA (reference sequence). CDR3 bases: TGCAGTGCTACAGTTAGGCTAGCTTCCCAAGAGACCCAGTACTTC. Translated, it gives CSATVRLASQETQYF.

The sample holds many counts of this clonotype. The chain combines TRBV5-6 with TRBJ2-5; D unresolved. The germline V gene encodes CDR1 SGHDT and CDR2 YYEEEE. The V gene lost 4 bases and the J gene lost 3 bases, with 4 bases spanning the gap. The CDR3 is 11 amino acids. The CDR3 loop reads CASSGEETQYF. CDR3 DNA: TGTGCCAGCAGCGGGGAAGAGACCCAGTACTTC.

This clonotype came up a few times. The J gene is TRBJ2-1, the V gene TRBV27; 7 nucleotides line up with TRBD2. Trimming cost V 4 bases and J 10 bases; bases outside gene matches: 10. The CDR3 covers 14 residues. CDR1 MNHEY and CDR2 SMNVEV come from the germline V gene (reference sequence). The DNA for the CDR3 is TGTGCCAGCAGTTCTCGATCCTGGGGGGGGGAGCAGTTCTTC. It yields the protein CASSSRSWGGEQFF.

This clonotype was detected a few times. V usage is TRBV6-2 or TRBV6-3 and J usage is TRBJ2-3; TRBD2 matches at 12 bases. The CDR3 runs to 15 residues. Germline assignment: CDR1 MNHEY and CDR2 SVGEGT. V was clipped by 2 bases and J by 5 bases; unmatched bases: 2. CDR3 bases: TGTGCCAGCAGTTACACGACTAGCGGGGGAGATACGCAGTATTTT. It translates to CASSYTTSGGDTQYF.

The chain is built from TRBV20-1 and TRBJ2-1; no clear D gene. CDR1 is DFQATT and CDR2 is SNEGSKA in the germline V gene (reference sequence). The CDR3 length is 12 residues. V was clipped by 7 bases and J by 3 bases, with 10 bases between them. DNA for the CDR3: TGCAGTGTCCCCTGGGGCTACAATGAGCAGTTCTTC. Encoded protein: CSVPWGYNEQFF.

This clonotype was counted ten times or more. This chain uses TRBV12-3 or TRBV12-4 with TRBJ1-2; tentatively, D is TRBD1 (5 bases). The CDR3 is 14 amino acids. The V and J ends lost 6 bases and 8 bases respectively, with 19 bases between them. CDR3 residues: CASRHRKSIHGYTF. DNA of the CDR3: TGTGCCAGCAGACACAGGAAATCCATTCACGGCTACACCTTC.

This clonotype qualifies as large (0.1 to 1%). This chain uses TRBV25-1 with TRBJ1-3, with D unclear. V was trimmed by 9 bases and J by 0 bases, leaving 12 bases between them. The CDR3 consists of 14 residues. CDR1 and CDR2 (germline): MGHDK, SYGVNS. CDR3 residues: CASIEESSGNTIYF. The CDR3 nucleotides are TGTGCCAGTATTGAAGAGTCCTCTGGAAACACCATATATTTT. Filled out from reference TRBV25-1 and TRBJ1-3, the complete variable domain reads EADIYQTPRYLVIGTGKKITLECSQTMGHDKMYWYQQDPGMELHLIHYSYGVNSTEKGDLSSESTVSRIRTEHFPLTLESARPSHTSQYLCASIEESSGNTIYFGEGSWLTVV.

This clonotype was seen only a few times. The rearrangement uses TRBV18 and TRBJ2-7; perhaps TRBD2 as D (6 bases). This CDR3 has 15 amino acids. V dropped 5 bases and J dropped 6 bases, with 20 bases sitting between them. Per germline, CDR1 KGHSH and CDR2 LQKENI. This CDR3 reads CASSYRLGLRGEQYF. The CDR3 DNA is TGTGCCAGCTCATACAGACTAGGTTTAAGGGGCGAGCAGTACTTC.

V usage is TRBV12-3 or TRBV12-4 and J usage is TRBJ1-1; D is unresolved. CDR3 length: 14 residues. With 3 bases removed from V and 4 bases from J, the gap between germline ends came to 12 bases. CDR3 residues: CASSFGLLGTEAFF. In nucleotides, the CDR3 is TGTGCCAGCAGTTTCGGGTTATTGGGCACTGAAGCTTTCTTT.

This clonotype appeared a few times. This rearrangement joins TRBV7-2 to TRBJ2-7, with D perhaps given as TRBD1 or TRBD2 (5 bases each). CDR3 length: 15 amino acids. The germline V and J ends were trimmed by 4 bases and 4 bases, with 17 bases remaining between them. Germline loops: CDR1 SGHTA, CDR2 FQGNSA. The CDR3 region is CASSSSRVGKYEQYF. The CDR3, as DNA: TGTGCCAGCAGCTCCAGCAGGGTCGGGAAGTACGAGCAGTACTTC.

The genes are TRBV7-2 and TRBJ2-7; 7 positions agree with TRBD2. This CDR3 comprises 16 residues. In germline, CDR1 is SGHTA, CDR2 FQGNSA. V was clipped by 5 bases and J by 4 bases; unmatched bases: 14. CDR3 DNA sequence: TGTGCCAGCAGCACACCCGGAGGGGCGGGAGCTTACGAGCAGTACTTC. Residues: CASSTPGGAGAYEQYF.

This clonotype appeared a few times. The gene calls are TRBV12-3 or TRBV12-4 and TRBJ2-5; no definite D call. Trimming left V 3 bases short and J 0 bases short, with 14 bases between. The CDR3 has 16 amino acids. The CDR3 spells CASSFRQRLYQETQYF. DNA of the CDR3: TGTGCCAGCAGTTTTCGGCAGCGACTGTACCAAGAGACCCAGTACTTC.

This clonotype showed up many times. This chain links TRBV7-2 with TRBJ1-1; 7 positions agree with TRBD1. The V gene end was trimmed by 5 bases and the J gene end by 5 bases; junction bases not matched to a gene: 8. Germline CDR1 is SGHTA and CDR2 is FQGNSA. CDR3 length equals 14 residues. CDR3 amino acids: CASSHAGGLTEAFF. In nucleotides, the CDR3 is TGTGCCAGCAGCCACGCAGGGGGGCTGACTGAAGCTTTCTTT.